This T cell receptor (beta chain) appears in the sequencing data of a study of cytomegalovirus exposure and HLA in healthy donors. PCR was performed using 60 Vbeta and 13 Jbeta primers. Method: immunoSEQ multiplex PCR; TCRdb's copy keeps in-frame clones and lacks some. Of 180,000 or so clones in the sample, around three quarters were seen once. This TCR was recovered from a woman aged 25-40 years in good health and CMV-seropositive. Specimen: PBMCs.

The CDR3 DNA reads as TGTGCCAGCAGCGGACCCAGGCGGGCCGCTTCCTACAATGAGCAGTTCTTC. Amino acid sequence: CASSGPRRAASYNEQFF. This rearrangement joins TRBV9 to TRBJ2-1; possible D gene TRBD2, 5 bases. Trimming took off 3 bases at V and 1 base at J, with 17 bases between the two ends. The CDR3 has 17 amino acids. Germline CDR1 SGDLS, CDR2 YYNGEE.